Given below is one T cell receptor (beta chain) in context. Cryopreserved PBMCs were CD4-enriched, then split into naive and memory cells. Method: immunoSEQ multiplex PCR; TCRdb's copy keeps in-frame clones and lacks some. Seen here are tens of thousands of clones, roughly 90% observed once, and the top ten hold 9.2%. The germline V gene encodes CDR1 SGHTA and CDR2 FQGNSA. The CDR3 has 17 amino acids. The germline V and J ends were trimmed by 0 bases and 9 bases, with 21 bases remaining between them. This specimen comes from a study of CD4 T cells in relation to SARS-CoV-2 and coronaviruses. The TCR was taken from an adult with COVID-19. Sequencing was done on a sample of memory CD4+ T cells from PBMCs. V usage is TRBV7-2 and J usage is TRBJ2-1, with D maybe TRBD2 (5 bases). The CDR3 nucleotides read TGTGCCAGCAGCTTAGCAGGTACTAGTTGGGGTGGAGGTGAGCAGTTCTTC. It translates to CASSLAGTSWGGGEQFF.